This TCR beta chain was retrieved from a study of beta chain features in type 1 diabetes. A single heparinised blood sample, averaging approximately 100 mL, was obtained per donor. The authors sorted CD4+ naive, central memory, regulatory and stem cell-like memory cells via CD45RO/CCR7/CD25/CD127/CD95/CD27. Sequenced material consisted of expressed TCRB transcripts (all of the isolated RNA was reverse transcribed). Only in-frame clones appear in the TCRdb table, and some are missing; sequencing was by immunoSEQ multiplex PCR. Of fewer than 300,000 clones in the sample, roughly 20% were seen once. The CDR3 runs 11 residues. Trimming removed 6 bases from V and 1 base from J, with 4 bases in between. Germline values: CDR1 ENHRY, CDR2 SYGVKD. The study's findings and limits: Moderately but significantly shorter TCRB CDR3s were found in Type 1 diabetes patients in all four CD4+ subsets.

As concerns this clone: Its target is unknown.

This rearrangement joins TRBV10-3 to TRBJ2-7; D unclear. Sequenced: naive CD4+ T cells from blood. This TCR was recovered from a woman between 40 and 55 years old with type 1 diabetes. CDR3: CAISQSYEQYF. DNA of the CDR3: TGTGCCATCAGCCAATCCTACGAGCAGTACTTC.